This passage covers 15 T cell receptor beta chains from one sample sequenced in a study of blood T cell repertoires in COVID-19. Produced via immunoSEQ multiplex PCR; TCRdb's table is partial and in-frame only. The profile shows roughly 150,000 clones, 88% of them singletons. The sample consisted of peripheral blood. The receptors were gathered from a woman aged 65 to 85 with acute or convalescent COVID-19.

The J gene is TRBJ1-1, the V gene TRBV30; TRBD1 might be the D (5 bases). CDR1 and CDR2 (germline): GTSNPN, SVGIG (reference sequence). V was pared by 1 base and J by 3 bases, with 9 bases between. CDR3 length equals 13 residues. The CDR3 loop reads CAWSEGIDTEAFF. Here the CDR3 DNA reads TGTGCCTGGAGTGAGGGGATTGACACTGAAGCTTTCTTT.

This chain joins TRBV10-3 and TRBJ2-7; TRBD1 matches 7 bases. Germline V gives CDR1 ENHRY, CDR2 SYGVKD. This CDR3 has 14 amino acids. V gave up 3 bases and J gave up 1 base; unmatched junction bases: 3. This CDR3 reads CAISDPGQSYEQYV. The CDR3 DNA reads TGTGCCATCAGTGACCCGGGACAGTCCTACGAGCAGTACGTC.

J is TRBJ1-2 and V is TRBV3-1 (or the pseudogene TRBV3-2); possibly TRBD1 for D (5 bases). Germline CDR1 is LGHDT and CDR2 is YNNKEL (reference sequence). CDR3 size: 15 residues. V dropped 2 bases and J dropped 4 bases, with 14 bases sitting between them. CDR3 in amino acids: CASSQSQGRGYGYTF. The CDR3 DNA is TGTGCCAGCAGCCAATCCCAGGGAAGGGGCTATGGCTACACCTTC.

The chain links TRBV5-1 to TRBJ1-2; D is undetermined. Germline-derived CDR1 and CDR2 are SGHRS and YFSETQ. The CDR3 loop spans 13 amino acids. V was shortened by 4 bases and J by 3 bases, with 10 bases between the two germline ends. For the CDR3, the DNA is TGCGCCAGCAGCGTGCGCGGTGACTATGGCTACACCTTC. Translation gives CASSVRGDYGYTF.

The CDR3 protein is CATSDPRVGNQPQHF. CDR3 bases: TGTGCCACCAGTGACCCGAGGGTCGGCAATCAGCCCCAGCATTTT. The chain employs TRBV24-1 and TRBJ1-5; unclear D gene. CDR1 is KGHDR, CDR2 SFDVKD, per germline. Between the trimmed V and J ends, which lost 4 bases and 2 bases, there was a span of 11 bases. The CDR3 runs 15 residues.

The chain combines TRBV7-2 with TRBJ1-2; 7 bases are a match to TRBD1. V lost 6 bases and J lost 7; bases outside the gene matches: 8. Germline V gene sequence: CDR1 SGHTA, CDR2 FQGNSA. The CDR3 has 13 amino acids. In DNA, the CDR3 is TGTGCCAGCAGTCGACAGGGCGGATCTGGCTACACCTTC. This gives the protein CASSRQGGSGYTF.

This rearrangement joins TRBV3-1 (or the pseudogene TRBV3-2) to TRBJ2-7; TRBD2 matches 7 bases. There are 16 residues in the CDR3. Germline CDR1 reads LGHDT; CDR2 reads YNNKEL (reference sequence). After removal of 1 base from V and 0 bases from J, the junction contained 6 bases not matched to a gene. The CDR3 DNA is TGTGCCAGCAGCCAAGGAGGTGGCGGGGGCTCCTACGAGCAGTACGTC. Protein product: CASSQGGGGGSYEQYV.

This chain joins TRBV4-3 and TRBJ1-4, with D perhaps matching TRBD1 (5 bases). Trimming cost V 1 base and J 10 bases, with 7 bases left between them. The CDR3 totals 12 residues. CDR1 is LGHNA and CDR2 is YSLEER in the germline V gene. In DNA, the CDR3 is TGCGCCAGCAGCCAAGTCGGGGGAAAACTGTTTTTT. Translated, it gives CASSQVGGKLFF.

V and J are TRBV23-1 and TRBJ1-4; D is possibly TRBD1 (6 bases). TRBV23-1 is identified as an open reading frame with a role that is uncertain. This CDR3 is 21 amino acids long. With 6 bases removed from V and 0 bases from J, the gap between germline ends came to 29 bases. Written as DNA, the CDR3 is TGCGCCAGCAGCCATATGTCTTGGAAGGGGGTTTTTGAGGCAACTAATGAAAAACTGTTTTTT. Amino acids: CASSHMSWKGVFEATNEKLFF.

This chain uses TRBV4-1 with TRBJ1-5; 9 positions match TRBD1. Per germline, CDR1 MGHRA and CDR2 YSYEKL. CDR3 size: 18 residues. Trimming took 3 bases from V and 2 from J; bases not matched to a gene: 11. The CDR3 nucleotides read TGCGCCAGCAGCCAGCACACAGGGGGCGATTCGGGCAATCAGCCCCAGCATTTT. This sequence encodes CASSQHTGGDSGNQPQHF.

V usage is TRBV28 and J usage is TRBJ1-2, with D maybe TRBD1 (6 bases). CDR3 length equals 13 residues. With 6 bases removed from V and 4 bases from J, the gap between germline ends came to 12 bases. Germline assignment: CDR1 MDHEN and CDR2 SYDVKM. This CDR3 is CASRPHRVYGYTF. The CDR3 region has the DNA TGTGCCAGCAGACCCCACAGGGTCTATGGCTACACCTTC.

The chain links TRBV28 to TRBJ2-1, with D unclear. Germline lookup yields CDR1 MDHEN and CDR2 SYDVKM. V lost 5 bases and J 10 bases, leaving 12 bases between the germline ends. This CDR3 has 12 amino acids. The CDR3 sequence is CASSPLPVEQFF. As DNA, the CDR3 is TGTGCCAGCAGTCCCCTCCCGGTAGAGCAGTTCTTC.

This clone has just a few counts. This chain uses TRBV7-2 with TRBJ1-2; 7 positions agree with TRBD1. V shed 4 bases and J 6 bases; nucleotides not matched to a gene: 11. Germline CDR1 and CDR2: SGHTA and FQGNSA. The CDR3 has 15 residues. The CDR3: CASSSMDRRTDGYTF. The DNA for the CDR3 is TGTGCCAGCAGCTCCATGGACAGGAGGACCGATGGCTACACCTTC.

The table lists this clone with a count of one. The CDR3 sequence: CASSGQSNGYTF. The CDR3 nucleotides are TGTGCCAGCAGTGGACAGTCGAATGGCTACACCTTC. The chain joins TRBV2 to TRBJ1-2, with a weak D call TRBD1 (5 bases). This CDR3 spans 12 amino acids. Germline loops: CDR1 SNHLY, CDR2 FYNNEI. Trimming pared 4 bases from V and 6 bases from J, leaving 9 bases between.

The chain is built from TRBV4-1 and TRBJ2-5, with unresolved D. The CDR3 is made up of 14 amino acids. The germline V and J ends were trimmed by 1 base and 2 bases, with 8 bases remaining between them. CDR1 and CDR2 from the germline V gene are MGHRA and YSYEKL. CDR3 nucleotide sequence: TGCGCCAGCAGCCAAGGGTCCCAGCAAGAGACCCAGTACTTC. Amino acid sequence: CASSQGSQQETQYF.